This passage covers 19 T cell receptor beta chains from one sample sequenced in a study of cytomegalovirus exposure and HLA in healthy donors. 13 Jbeta primers and 60 Vbeta primers were used for the PCR. Using immunoSEQ multiplex PCR, the repertoire was profiled, and TCRdb retains in-frame clones only, with some absent. The sample lists some 110,000 clones, 77% seen once, with 6.5% to 9.5% in the top ten. The specimen sequenced was PBMCs. The receptors originated from a middle-aged woman in good health and CMV-seropositive.

This rearrangement joins TRBV19 to TRBJ1-2, with D possibly being TRBD1 (5 bases). V gave up 5 bases and J gave up 0 bases, with 10 bases separating them. The CDR3 has 14 residues. Germline CDR1 is LNHDA and CDR2 is SQIVND (reference sequence). CDR3 sequence (DNA): TGTGCCAGTAGTTCATGGGGCCCTAACTATGGCTACACCTTC. Translated: CASSSWGPNYGYTF.

V gene TRBV7-6 combines with J gene TRBJ1-1; D ambiguous. Germline CDR1 is SGHVS and CDR2 is FNYEAQ. The CDR3 runs to 13 residues. V lost 5 bases, J lost 10 bases, and 17 bases lay in between. As DNA, the CDR3 is TGTGCCAGCAGCCCTGGTACGGATGCTAGAGCTTTCTTT. Protein: CASSPGTDARAFF.

V gene TRBV2 combines with J gene TRBJ2-2, with 8 bases fitting TRBD2. Trimming cost V 7 bases and J 5 bases; bases outside gene matches: 12. The germline CDR1 and CDR2 sequences are SNHLY and FYNNEI. The CDR3 covers 16 residues. This chain's CDR3 is CASNGFFGGGTGELFF. CDR3 bases: TGTGCCAGCAATGGTTTTTTCGGGGGGGGGACCGGGGAGCTGTTTTTT.

This clone came up a few times. This rearrangement joins TRBV9 to TRBJ1-1; weak D call: TRBD1 (5 bases). CDR3 length: 13 amino acids. Germline V gene data show CDR1 as SGDLS and CDR2 as YYNGEE. V lost 0 bases and J lost 10, with 13 bases in between. DNA for the CDR3: TGTGCCAGCAGCGTAGAGGCAGGGAGGCGAGCTTTCTTT. Amino acids: CASSVEAGRRAFF.

V is TRBV7-2 and J is TRBJ2-7; 8 bases fit TRBD2. The germline V gene has CDR1 SGHTA and CDR2 FQGNSA. The V segment lost 2 bases and the J segment 8 bases; nucleotides outside the gene matches: 8. The CDR3 has 14 amino acids. CDR3 sequence: CASSLLGGGHKQYF. Written as DNA, the CDR3 is TGTGCCAGCAGCTTATTGGGCGGGGGGCATAAGCAGTACTTC.

In this sample, this clone turned up a few times. The rearrangement links TRBV5-6 to TRBJ2-7; 8 bases are shared with TRBD1. This CDR3 comprises 17 residues. V gave up 3 bases and J gave up 0 bases; unmatched junction bases: 11. Per the germline V gene, CDR1 is SGHDT and CDR2 is YYEEEE. The CDR3 DNA is TGTGCCAGCAGCTGGACGTTATGGGACAGGAGCTCCTACGAGCAGTACTTC. Its protein is CASSWTLWDRSSYEQYF. The variable domain in full, with the rest retrieved from reference TRBV5-6 and TRBJ2-7, is DAGVTQSPTHLIKTRGQQVTLRCSPKSGHDTVSWYQQALGQGPQFIFQYYEEEERQRGNFPDRFSGHQFPNYSSELNVNALLLGDSALYLCASSWTLWDRSSYEQYFGPGTRLTVT.

This rearrangement joins TRBV2 to TRBJ1-6; TRBD1 agrees at 12 bases. CDR1 SNHLY and CDR2 FYNNEI come from the germline V gene. CDR3 size: 14 residues. With 6 bases clipped from V and 10 bases from J, the junction kept 4 bases outside the gene matches. Here the CDR3 DNA reads TGTGCCAGCAGGGGGGGGACAGGGGGCTCACCCCTCCACTTT. Amino acid sequence: CASRGGTGGSPLHF.

V gene TRBV27 combines with J gene TRBJ2-6; 10 bases fit TRBD2. CDR3 length: 14 residues. V lost 6 bases and J lost 6; bases outside the gene matches: 2. In germline, CDR1 is MNHEY, CDR2 SMNVEV (reference sequence). CDR3 loop: CASRLAGAANVLTF. In DNA, the CDR3 is TGTGCCAGCAGGCTAGCGGGAGCGGCCAACGTCCTGACTTTC.

As concerns this clone: The junction differs from germline at one of its ends, possibly a read error. Written as DNA, the CDR3 is TGCGCCAGCAGTTACGGTCCAATCGCCTACAATGAGCAGTTCTTC. Protein sequence: CASSYGPIAYNEQFF. V usage is TRBV28 and J usage is TRBJ2-1; the D is unclear. Germline V gene sequence: CDR1 MDHEN, CDR2 SYDVKM. This CDR3 comprises 15 residues. Using reference TRBV28 and TRBJ2-1 for the parts outside the CDR3, the full variable domain is DVKVTQSSRYLVKRTGEKVFLECVQDMDHENMFWYRQDPGLGLRLIYFSYDVKMKEKGDIPEGYSVSREKKERFSLILESASTNQTSMYLCASSYGPIAYNEQFFGPGTRLTVL.

The rearrangement links TRBV2 to TRBJ2-5, with D tentatively TRBD2 (5 bases). The end of the DNA is better explained by TRBJ2-7, so the J call may be wrong. This CDR3 has 14 residues. CDR1 SNHLY and CDR2 FYNNEI come from the germline V gene. CDR3 sequence (DNA): TGTGCCAGCAGTGAGAGCGGAGACAACTACGAGCAGTACTTC. Protein product: CASSESGDNYEQYF.

The chain links TRBV7-9 to TRBJ2-2; 8 bases agree with TRBD2. V dropped 4 bases and J dropped 7; count of bases not matched to a gene: 8. Germline V lookup: CDR1 SEHNR, CDR2 FQNEAQ (reference sequence). The CDR3 sequence is 15 residues long. CDR3 sequence: CASSYYGGAGGELFF. For the CDR3, the DNA is TGTGCCAGCAGCTACTACGGGGGGGCCGGCGGGGAGCTGTTTTTT. Drawing the rest from reference TRBV7-9 and TRBJ2-2, the complete variable domain is DTGVSQNPRHKITKRGQNVTFRCDPISEHNRLYWYRQTLGQGPEFLTYFQNEAQLEKSRLLSDRFSAERPKGSFSTLEIQRTEQGDSAMYLCASSYYGGAGGELFFGEGSRLTVL.

The chain combines TRBV14 with TRBJ2-5; 7 nucleotides match TRBD2. Germline V gene lookup returns CDR1 SGHDN and CDR2 FVKESK. The length of the CDR3 is 17 residues. The ends lost 3 bases at V and 5 bases at J; junction bases unmatched: 15. The CDR3 reads CASSQRVGGGPRETQYF. The CDR3 nucleotides are TGTGCCAGCAGCCAGCGCGTTGGGGGAGGGCCCCGCGAGACCCAGTACTTC.

The chain is built from TRBV5-4 and TRBJ2-7; D not certain. Per the germline V gene, CDR1 is SGHNT and CDR2 is YYREEE (reference sequence). This CDR3 has 11 amino acids. V was clipped by 4 bases and J by 4 bases, with 6 bases between them. CDR3 coding DNA: TGTGCCAGCAGCGACGGGTACGAGCAGTACTTC. Protein product: CASSDGYEQYF.

The gene calls are TRBV5-3 and TRBJ2-7; D uncertain. TRBV5-3 is labeled an ORF, and its function is uncertain. The CDR3 spans 16 residues. V was clipped by 5 bases and J by 5 bases, with 23 bases between them. CDR3 DNA sequence: TGTGCCAGAAGTCTGAACGGGTCGGGTGAATCGGACGAGCAGTACTTC. Its translation is CARSLNGSGESDEQYF.

The chain joins TRBV19 to TRBJ2-7, with 8 nucleotides matching TRBD1. CDR3 length equals 16 residues. Germline CDR1 is LNHDA and CDR2 is SQIVND (reference sequence). With 4 bases clipped from V and 5 bases from J, the junction kept 13 bases outside the gene matches. The chain's CDR3 is CASSTNRADRVHEQYF. The DNA of the CDR3 is TGTGCCAGTAGTACCAACCGAGCGGACAGGGTGCACGAGCAGTACTTC. Full variable domain (missing parts from reference TRBV19 and TRBJ2-7): DGGITQSPKYLFRKEGQNVTLSCEQNLNHDAMYWYRQDPGQGLRLIYYSQIVNDFQKGDIAEGYSVSREKKESFPLTVTSAQKNPTAFYLCASSTNRADRVHEQYFGPGTRLTVT.

The CDR3 DNA reads TGTGCCAGCAGCGCGAGGGGGCGGACGTTTTCCTACGAGCAGTACTTC. Encoded protein: CASSARGRTFSYEQYF. The chain couples TRBV5-6 to TRBJ2-7; TRBD1 matches at 7 bases. Looked up from germline, CDR1 is SGHDT and CDR2 is YYEEEE. This CDR3 has 16 residues. V gave up 4 bases and J gave up 1 base; unmatched junction bases: 11.

The CDR3 region is CASSLVPSGGQFF. In nucleotides, the CDR3 is TGCGCCAGCAGCTTGGTACCTTCAGGTGGGCAGTTCTTC. V is TRBV5-1 and J is TRBJ2-1, with unresolved D. CDR1 is SGHRS, CDR2 YFSETQ, per germline. The CDR3 has 13 amino acids. Trimming pared 0 bases from V and 12 bases from J, leaving 13 bases between.

This clone has a handful of counts. V and J are TRBV29-1 and TRBJ2-7, with 9 nucleotides matching TRBD2. With 5 bases clipped from V and 0 bases from J, the junction kept 5 bases outside the gene matches. CDR3 size: 14 residues. Germline V lookup: CDR1 SQVTM, CDR2 ANQGSEA. In DNA, the CDR3 is TGCAGCGTTAGGGGCGGGGGGGCCTCCTACGAGCAGTACTTC. Translated, it gives CSVRGGGASYEQYF.

This rearrangement joins TRBV11-2 to TRBJ2-7; D unresolved. Germline V CDR1 and CDR2: SGHAT, FQNNGV. This CDR3 spans 16 amino acids. V lost 0 bases, J lost 0 bases, and 12 bases lay in between. The CDR3 is CASSLENPQFSYEQYF. For the CDR3, the DNA is TGTGCCAGCAGCTTAGAGAACCCACAGTTCTCCTACGAGCAGTACTTC.